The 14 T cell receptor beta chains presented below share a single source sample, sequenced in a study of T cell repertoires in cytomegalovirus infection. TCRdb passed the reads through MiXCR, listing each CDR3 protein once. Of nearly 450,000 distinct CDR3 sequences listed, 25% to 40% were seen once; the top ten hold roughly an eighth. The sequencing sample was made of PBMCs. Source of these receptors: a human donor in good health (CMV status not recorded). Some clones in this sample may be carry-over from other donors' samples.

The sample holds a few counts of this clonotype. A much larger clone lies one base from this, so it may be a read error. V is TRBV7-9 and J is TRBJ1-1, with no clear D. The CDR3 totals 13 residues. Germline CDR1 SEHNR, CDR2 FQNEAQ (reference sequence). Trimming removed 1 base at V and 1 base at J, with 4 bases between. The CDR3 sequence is CASSLDENTEAFF. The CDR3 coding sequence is TGTGCCAGCAGCTTAGACGAGAACACTGAAGCTTTCTTT.

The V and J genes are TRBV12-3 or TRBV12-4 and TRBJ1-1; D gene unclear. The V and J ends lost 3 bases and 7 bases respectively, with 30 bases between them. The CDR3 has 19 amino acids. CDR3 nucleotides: TGTGCCAGCAGTTTTCGCCTGACCCCTCGTGAAGGGTCGAGAGATGAAGCTTTCTTT. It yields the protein CASSFRLTPREGSRDEAFF.

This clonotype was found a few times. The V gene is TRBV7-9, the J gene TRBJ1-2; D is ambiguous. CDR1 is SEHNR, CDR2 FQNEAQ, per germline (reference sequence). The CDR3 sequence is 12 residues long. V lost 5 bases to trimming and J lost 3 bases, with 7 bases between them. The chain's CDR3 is CASSRTDYGYTF. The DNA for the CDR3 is TGTGCCAGCAGCCGGACGGACTATGGCTACACCTTC.

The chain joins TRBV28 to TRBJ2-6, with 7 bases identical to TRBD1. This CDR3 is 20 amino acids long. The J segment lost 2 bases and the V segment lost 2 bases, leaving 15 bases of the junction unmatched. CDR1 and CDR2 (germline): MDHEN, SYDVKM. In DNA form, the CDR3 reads TGTGCCAGCAGTTTAGGTAGGGGGCCGACATCCTCCCCTGGGGCCAACGTCCTGACTTTC. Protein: CASSLGRGPTSSPGANVLTF. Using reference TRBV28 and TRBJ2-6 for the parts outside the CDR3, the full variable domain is DVKVTQSSRYLVKRTGEKVFLECVQDMDHENMFWYRQDPGLGLRLIYFSYDVKMKEKGDIPEGYSVSREKKERFSLILESASTNQTSMYLCASSLGRGPTSSPGANVLTFGAGSRLTVL.

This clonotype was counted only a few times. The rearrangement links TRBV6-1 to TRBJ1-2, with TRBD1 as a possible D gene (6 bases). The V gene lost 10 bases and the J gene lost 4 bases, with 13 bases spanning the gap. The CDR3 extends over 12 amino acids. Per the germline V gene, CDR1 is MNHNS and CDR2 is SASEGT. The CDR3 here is CAIQKTGYGYTF. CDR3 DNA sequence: TGTGCCATACAAAAGACAGGCTATGGCTACACCTTC.

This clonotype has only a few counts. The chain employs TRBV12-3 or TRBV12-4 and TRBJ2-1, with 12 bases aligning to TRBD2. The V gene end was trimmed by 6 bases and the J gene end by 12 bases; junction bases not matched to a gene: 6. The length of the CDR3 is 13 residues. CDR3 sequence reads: CASSTLAGGGQFF. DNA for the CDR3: TGTGCCAGCAGCACTCTAGCGGGGGGGGGGCAGTTCTTC.

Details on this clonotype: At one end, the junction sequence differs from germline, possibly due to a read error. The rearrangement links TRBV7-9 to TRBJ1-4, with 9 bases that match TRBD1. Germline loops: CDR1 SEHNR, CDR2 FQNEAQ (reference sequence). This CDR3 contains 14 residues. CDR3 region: CASSKQGAREKLVF. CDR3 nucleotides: TGTGCCAGCAGCAAACAGGGGGCGCGAGAAAAACTGGTTTTT.

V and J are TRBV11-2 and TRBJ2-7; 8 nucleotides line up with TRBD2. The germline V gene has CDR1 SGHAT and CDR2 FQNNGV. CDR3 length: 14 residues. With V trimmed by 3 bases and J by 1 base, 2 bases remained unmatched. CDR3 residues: CASSFRGGSYEQYF. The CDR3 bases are TGTGCCAGCAGCTTCCGGGGGGGGTCCTACGAGCAGTACTTC.

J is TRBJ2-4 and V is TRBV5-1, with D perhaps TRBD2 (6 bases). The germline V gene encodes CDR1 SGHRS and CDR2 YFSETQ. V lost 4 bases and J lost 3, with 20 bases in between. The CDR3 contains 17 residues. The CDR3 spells CASSRGSGGFDKNIQYF. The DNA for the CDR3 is TGCGCCAGCAGCAGGGGTAGCGGTGGGTTTGACAAAAACATTCAGTACTTC.

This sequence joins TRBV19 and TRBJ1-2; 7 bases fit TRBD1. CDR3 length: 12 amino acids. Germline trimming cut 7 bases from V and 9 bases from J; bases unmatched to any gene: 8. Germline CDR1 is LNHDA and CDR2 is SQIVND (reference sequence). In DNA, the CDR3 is TGTGCCAGTATTATCGACAGGGTCCGCTACACCTTC. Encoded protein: CASIIDRVRYTF.

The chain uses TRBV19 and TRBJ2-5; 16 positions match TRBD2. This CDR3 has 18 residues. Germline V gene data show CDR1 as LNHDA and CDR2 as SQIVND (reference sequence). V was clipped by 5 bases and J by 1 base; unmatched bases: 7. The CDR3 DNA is TGTGCCAGTAGTCAAACCGGGACTAGCGGGGGGGTCCAAGAGACCCAGTACTTC. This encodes CASSQTGTSGGVQETQYF.

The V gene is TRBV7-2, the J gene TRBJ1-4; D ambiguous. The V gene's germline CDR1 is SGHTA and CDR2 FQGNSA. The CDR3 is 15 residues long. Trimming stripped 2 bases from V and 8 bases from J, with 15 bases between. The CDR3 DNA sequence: TGTGCCAGCAGCTTAAGGGTGACCTTAGCAGAAAAACTGTTTTTT. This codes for CASSLRVTLAEKLFF.

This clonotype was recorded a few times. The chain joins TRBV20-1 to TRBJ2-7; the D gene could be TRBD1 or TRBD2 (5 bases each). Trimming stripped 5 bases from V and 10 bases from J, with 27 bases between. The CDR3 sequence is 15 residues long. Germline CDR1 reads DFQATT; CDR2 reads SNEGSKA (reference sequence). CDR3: CSAWVQTEASRGQYF. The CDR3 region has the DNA TGCAGTGCTTGGGTGCAGACCGAGGCGTCGAGGGGCCAGTACTTC.

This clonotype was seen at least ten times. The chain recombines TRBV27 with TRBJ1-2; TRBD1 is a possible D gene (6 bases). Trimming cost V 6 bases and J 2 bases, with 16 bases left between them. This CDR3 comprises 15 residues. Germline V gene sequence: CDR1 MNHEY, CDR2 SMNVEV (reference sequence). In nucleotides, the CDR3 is TGTGCCAGCAGACCGTCGGGGGGCGAGAACTATGGCTACACCTTC. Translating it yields CASRPSGGENYGYTF.